These 27 T cell receptor beta chains were sequenced from one sample in a study of identical twins' blood T cells. TCRdb reprocessed the 5' RACE reads via MiXCR and lists one record per CDR3 protein. The top ten hold 5.5% to 6.5% of the sample, which has 350,000 to 450,000 distinct CDR3 sequences, roughly 27% seen once. The sequenced sample consisted of PBMCs. These receptors all come from a woman aged 18 to 55 in good health.

This clonotype has just a few counts. This chain links TRBV6-2 or TRBV6-3 with TRBJ2-7, with a tentative D call TRBD1 (6 bases). Trimming stripped 8 bases from V and 0 bases from J, with 8 bases between. The CDR3 runs 12 residues. The V gene's germline CDR1 is MNHEY and CDR2 SVGEGT. CDR3 loop: CASAGDSYEQYF. As DNA, the CDR3 is TGTGCCAGCGCAGGGGACTCCTACGAGCAGTACTTC.

This chain links TRBV7-2 with TRBJ2-7; D is undetermined. The CDR3 spans 10 residues. Trimming cost V 8 bases and J 6 bases, with 8 bases left between them. Germline assignment: CDR1 SGHTA and CDR2 FQGNSA. The CDR3 nucleotides are TGTGCCAGCGGGTTAGGCGAGCAGTACTTC. Amino acids: CASGLGEQYF.

V gene TRBV7-2 combines with J gene TRBJ1-3, with D uncertain. Per the germline V gene, CDR1 is SGHTA and CDR2 is FQGNSA. V was trimmed by 1 base and J by 7 bases, leaving 14 bases between them. This CDR3 region has 15 residues. CDR3 DNA sequence: TGTGCCAGCAGCTTAGGAGGGTCCGGAGGGAACACCATATATTTT. This translates into CASSLGGSGGNTIYF.

The chain has TRBV20-1 and TRBJ1-4; 9 bases map to TRBD1. Germline CDR1 DFQATT, CDR2 SNEGSKA (reference sequence). The V and J ends lost 5 bases and 11 bases, in that order; junction bases with no gene match: 12. CDR3 length equals 14 residues. The CDR3: CSALLPGQGGKLFF. CDR3 sequence (DNA): TGCAGTGCTCTACTACCGGGACAGGGAGGGAAACTGTTTTTT.

As to this clonotype: The junction differs from germline at one of its ends, possibly a read error. The chain has TRBV27 and TRBJ1-1; tentative D call: TRBD1 (5 bases). Per germline, CDR1 MNHEY and CDR2 SMNVEV (reference sequence). The CDR3 has 13 residues. The CDR3, as DNA: TGTTCCAGCAGTTTATCGGTGACAGTGAAAGCTTTCTTT. Protein: CSSSLSVTVKAFF.

The chain recombines TRBV10-2 with TRBJ2-1, with D perhaps matching TRBD1 (5 bases). Per the germline V gene, CDR1 is WSHSY and CDR2 is SAAADI. CDR3 length: 13 amino acids. Trimming removed 6 bases from V and 3 bases from J, with 9 bases in between. The CDR3 DNA follows: TGCGCCAGCAGACAGGACATCTACAATGAGCAGTTCTTC. The encoded protein is CASRQDIYNEQFF.

This sequence joins TRBV4-3 and TRBJ2-1; D unclear. The V and J ends lost 0 bases and 4 bases respectively, with 10 bases between them. The CDR3 has 15 residues. Germline V gene data show CDR1 as LGHNA and CDR2 as YSLEER. The DNA of the CDR3 is TGCGCCAGCAGCCAAGATCAGACCTCTTACAATGAGCAGTTCTTC. Translation: CASSQDQTSYNEQFF.

The rearrangement uses TRBV5-1 and TRBJ1-1, with 11 bases aligning to TRBD1. This CDR3 is built from 17 residues. Germline assignment: CDR1 SGHRS and CDR2 YFSETQ. The junction had 8 bases not matched to a gene; V was cut back by 0 bases and J by 4 bases. The CDR3 nucleotides are TGCGCCAGCAGCTTGGTGGGGGGGGACAGGGGGAGCACTGAAGCTTTCTTT. Amino acids: CASSLVGGDRGSTEAFF.

This clonotype was detected many times. The chain links TRBV19 to TRBJ2-7; a possible D gene is TRBD1 (5 bases). V lost 6 bases to trimming and J lost 4 bases, with 13 bases between them. The CDR3 has 13 residues. Germline V CDR1 and CDR2: LNHDA, SQIVND (reference sequence). The CDR3 reads CASSPGHLYEQYF. CDR3 bases: TGTGCCAGTAGCCCCGGACATTTGTACGAGCAGTACTTC.

This clonotype has just a few counts. The chain combines TRBV20-1 with TRBJ1-1; D is perhaps TRBD1 (5 bases). V shed 6 bases and J shed 1 base, with 12 bases lying between them. This CDR3 is 13 amino acids long. Per the germline V gene, CDR1 is DFQATT and CDR2 is SNEGSKA (reference sequence). The CDR3 sequence is CSATRQRNTEAFF. For the CDR3, the DNA is TGCAGTGCCACCCGACAGAGGAACACTGAAGCTTTCTTT.

This chain uses TRBV20-1 with TRBJ1-1; D not resolved. The CDR3 is made up of 13 amino acids. Germline CDR1 and CDR2: DFQATT and SNEGSKA (reference sequence). V shed 3 bases and J shed 1 base, with 9 bases lying between them. CDR3 bases: TGCAGTGCTAGCTCCCTTCAGAACACTGAAGCTTTCTTT. It yields the protein CSASSLQNTEAFF.

Note on this clonotype: A junction boundary mismatches the germline segment, possibly from a read error. This chain uses TRBV7-9 with TRBJ1-2, with a weak D call TRBD1 (6 bases). Germline lookup yields CDR1 SEHNR and CDR2 FQNEAQ (reference sequence). The CDR3 is 14 amino acids. The CDR3 spells CASSFSTGGYGYAF. DNA for the CDR3: TGTGCCAGCAGCTTCTCGACAGGCGGGTATGGCTACGCCTTC.

The table lists this clonotype with a few counts. V gene TRBV29-1 combines with J gene TRBJ2-1, with a tentative D call TRBD2 (7 bases). The CDR3 length is 16 residues. The V gene lost 8 bases and the J gene lost 8 bases, with 28 bases spanning the gap. Per the germline V gene, CDR1 is SQVTM and CDR2 is ANQGSEA. Here the CDR3 DNA reads TGCAGCTTCAGGGGACTAATCGAGACCGCCAATGATGAGCAGTTCTTC. Translation: CSFRGLIETANDEQFF.

Remarks on this clonotype: A much larger clone sits a single nucleotide away, making a read error possible. The chain links TRBV19 to TRBJ1-5; D unresolved. The length of the CDR3 is 14 residues. From germline, CDR1 is LNHDA and CDR2 SQIVND (reference sequence). CDR3 coding DNA: TGTGCCAATAGTATAGGCGGGGTAAATCAGCCCCAGCATTTT. Translated: CANSIGGVNQPQHF. Together with reference TRBV19 and TRBJ1-5, the CDR3 gives the full variable domain: DGGITQSPKYLFRKEGQNVTLSCEQNLNHDAMYWYRQDPGQGLRLIYYSQIVNDFQKGDIAEGYSVSREKKESFPLTVTSAQKNPTAFYLCANSIGGVNQPQHFGDGTRLSIL.

The genes are TRBV5-1 and TRBJ2-1; D is uncertain. The CDR3 covers 14 residues. Germline lookup yields CDR1 SGHRS and CDR2 YFSETQ. Trimming shortened V by 1 base and J by 8 bases, and 13 bases separated the two germline ends. CDR3 sequence reads: CASSLRVTKDEQFF. The CDR3 DNA sequence: TGCGCCAGCAGCTTGAGAGTGACGAAGGATGAGCAGTTCTTC.

The chain carries TRBV6-5 and TRBJ2-2, with unresolved D. Germline lookup yields CDR1 MNHEY and CDR2 SVGAGI. The CDR3 runs to 14 residues. V gave up 2 bases and J gave up 1 base, with 5 bases separating them. The CDR3 bases are TGTGCCAGCAGTTACGGCCTGAACACCGGGGAGCTGTTTTTT. Protein product: CASSYGLNTGELFF.

This clonotype has just a few counts. The rearrangement joins TRBV29-1 to TRBJ2-5, with unresolved D. The CDR3 contains 13 residues. The germline gives CDR1 SQVTM, CDR2 ANQGSEA. V lost 2 bases to trimming and J lost 5 bases, with 12 bases between them. The CDR3 loop is CSVEYGFRETQYF. The CDR3 nucleotides read TGCAGCGTTGAATACGGGTTTCGGGAGACCCAGTACTTC.

This clonotype was counted between two and nine times. V and J are TRBV6-5 and TRBJ1-2; D remains unclear. V was clipped by 2 bases and J by 2 bases, with 15 bases between them. CDR1 MNHEY and CDR2 SVGAGI come from the germline V gene. The CDR3 runs to 16 residues. In nucleotides, the CDR3 is TGTGCCAGCAGTTACGGTCCAACAGCCGGCAACTATGGCTACACCTTC. Translating it yields CASSYGPTAGNYGYTF.

The V call is TRBV5-6, the J call TRBJ2-3; D gene ambiguous. Germline values: CDR1 SGHDT, CDR2 YYEEEE. V dropped 4 bases and J dropped 2 bases, with 14 bases sitting between them. CDR3 length: 15 residues. DNA for the CDR3: TGTGCCAGCAGCCCAGGAATCACTACCACAGATACGCAGTATTTT. Translated, it gives CASSPGITTTDTQYF. The variable domain in full, completed from reference TRBV5-6 and TRBJ2-3, reads DAGVTQSPTHLIKTRGQQVTLRCSPKSGHDTVSWYQQALGQGPQFIFQYYEEEERQRGNFPDRFSGHQFPNYSSELNVNALLLGDSALYLCASSPGITTTDTQYFGPGTRLTVL.

This rearrangement joins TRBV6-1 to TRBJ1-1, with D tentatively TRBD1 (6 bases). The V and J ends lost 5 bases and 7 bases respectively, with 14 bases between them. Looked up from germline, CDR1 is MNHNS and CDR2 is SASEGT. The CDR3 length is 13 residues. CDR3 in amino acids: CASSRDRSYEAFF. CDR3 coding DNA: TGTGCCAGCAGTAGAGACAGGAGCTATGAAGCTTTCTTT.

This clonotype was seen a handful of times. The rearrangement joins TRBV3-1 to TRBJ1-5; D unclear. The V end lost 0 bases, the J end lost 2 bases, and 11 bases lay between the germline ends. The CDR3 has 16 residues. Germline V gene sequence: CDR1 LGHDT, CDR2 YNNKEL (reference sequence). CDR3 sequence reads: CASSQEPPVGNQPQHF. The DNA of the CDR3 is TGTGCCAGCAGCCAAGAACCCCCCGTGGGCAATCAGCCCCAGCATTTT.

The CDR3 DNA is TGTGCCAGCAGTTCCTCGGTCCGCGGCAATCAGCCCCAGCATTTT. Encoded protein: CASSSSVRGNQPQHF. The V and J genes are TRBV6-5 and TRBJ1-5; D unclear. The CDR3 covers 15 residues. CDR1 MNHEY and CDR2 SVGAGI come from the germline V gene. Trimming took 4 bases from V and 2 from J, leaving 12 bases between them.

This chain uses TRBV20-1 with TRBJ1-4; 8 nucleotides agree with TRBD1. Germline-derived CDR1 and CDR2 are DFQATT and SNEGSKA (reference sequence). Losses at the gene ends were 1 base for V and 8 bases for J; bases not matched to a gene: 3. This CDR3 has 13 residues. The CDR3 loop is CSARGDRREKLFF. The CDR3 DNA follows: TGCAGTGCTAGAGGGGACAGGAGAGAAAAACTGTTTTTT.

This clonotype was counted a few times. J is TRBJ2-3 and V is TRBV7-9, with D tentatively TRBD1 (5 bases). Germline V gene data show CDR1 as SEHNR and CDR2 as FQNEAQ (reference sequence). The CDR3 contains 16 residues. V lost 6 bases and J lost 1, with 17 bases in between. The CDR3 spells CASSFRQHAGTDTQYF. The CDR3 nucleotides are TGTGCCAGCAGTTTTAGACAGCATGCGGGCACAGATACGCAGTATTTT.

This clonotype was detected only a few times. The chain links TRBV20-1 to TRBJ2-3; 10 bases are a match to TRBD2. The V gene's germline CDR1 is DFQATT and CDR2 SNEGSKA (reference sequence). This CDR3 spans 12 amino acids. The V segment lost 5 bases and the J segment 10 bases; nucleotides outside the gene matches: 6. CDR3 region: CSAGQTSGPQYF. The CDR3 DNA is TGCAGTGCTGGGCAGACTAGCGGGCCGCAGTATTTT.

This clonotype showed up just a few times. The gene calls are TRBV7-9 and TRBJ2-3; D possibly uses TRBD1 or TRBD2 (5 bases each). Trimming shortened V by 6 bases and J by 2 bases, and 12 bases separated the two germline ends. CDR3 length: 14 residues. Germline V gene sequence: CDR1 SEHNR, CDR2 FQNEAQ (reference sequence). CDR3 sequence reads: CASRWDGNTDTQYF. CDR3 in DNA: TGTGCCAGCAGGTGGGACGGTAACACAGATACGCAGTATTTT.

The table lists this clonotype with a few counts. J is TRBJ2-4 and V is TRBV6-1, with D hard to call. This CDR3 contains 15 residues. Germline lookup yields CDR1 MNHNS and CDR2 SASEGT. Between the trimmed V and J ends, which lost 7 bases and 0 bases, there was a span of 13 bases. The CDR3 loop is CASTITAVAKNIQYF. CDR3 in DNA: TGTGCCAGCACAATCACGGCAGTAGCCAAAAACATTCAGTACTTC.